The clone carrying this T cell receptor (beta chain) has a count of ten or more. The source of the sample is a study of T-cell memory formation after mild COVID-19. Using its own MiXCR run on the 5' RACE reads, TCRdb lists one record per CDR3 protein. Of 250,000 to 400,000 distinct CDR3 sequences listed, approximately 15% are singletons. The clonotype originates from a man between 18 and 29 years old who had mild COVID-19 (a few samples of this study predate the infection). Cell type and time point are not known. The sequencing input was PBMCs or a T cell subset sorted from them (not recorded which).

This CDR3 reads CASSPHAPGTSGGAIQETQYF. The CDR3 region has the DNA TGTGCCAGCTCACCACACGCCCCCGGGACTAGCGGGGGAGCCATCCAAGAGACCCAGTACTTC. The chain combines TRBV18 with TRBJ2-5, with 14 bases identical to TRBD2. The length of the CDR3 is 21 residues. CDR1 is KGHSH and CDR2 is LQKENI in the germline V gene. V lost 1 base, J lost 1 base, and 14 bases stayed unmatched.